This T cell receptor (beta chain) was captured by sequencing in a study of cytomegalovirus exposure and HLA in healthy donors. Study results and limitations: Overall, roughly 150 TCR beta chains were annotated as cytomegalovirus-associated. Through in vitro validation, three CMV-associated chains were shown to be specific for CMV antigens. The TCR clusters that emerged in the first cohort tended, a later analysis found, to co-occur in the approximately 120 validation repertoires.

Assay used: immunoSEQ multiplex PCR; TCRdb lists only in-frame clones, some missing. The sample lists some 100,000 clones; about 88% were seen once. These donors were members of the approximately 120-subject validation cohort, a group separate from the approximately 620-subject first cohort. The table lists this clone with a count of one. Its matching antigen is unknown. The CDR3 is made up of 16 amino acids. V was pared by 4 bases and J by 4 bases, with 6 bases of the junction left unmatched. Germline V gene sequence: CDR1 SGHVS, CDR2 FQNEAQ. The rearrangement joins TRBV7-8 to TRBJ2-1; TRBD2 matches 11 bases. This clonotype originated in a woman aged 18-29 years in good health and CMV-seronegative. Sequenced: PBMCs. CDR3 bases: TGTGCCAGCAGCTCAGGGGGACTAGCGGATTACAATGAGCAGTTCTTC. This sequence encodes CASSSGGLADYNEQFF.